The 20 T cell receptor beta chains in this list originate from one sample, sequenced in a study of T cell changes during pregnancy in multiple sclerosis. Here immunoSEQ multiplex PCR was the method, and the copy in TCRdb shows in-frame clones only, minus some. The sample yields about 83,000 clones, roughly nine tenths seen once. Sequenced material: PBMCs, taken in the first trimester of pregnancy. These receptors were taken from a female donor in good health, serving as a control in a pregnancy study. Some clones in this sample may be carry-over from other donors' samples.

V is TRBV2 and J is TRBJ1-1; 7 nucleotides match TRBD1. The CDR3 extends over 15 amino acids. V shed 6 bases and J 1 base; nucleotides not matched to a gene: 8. The germline V gene has CDR1 SNHLY and CDR2 FYNNEI. Here the CDR3 DNA reads TGTGCCAGCAGGGCTTTGGGACAGCGGAACACTGAAGCTTTCTTT. Amino acids: CASRALGQRNTEAFF. Combining the CDR3 with reference TRBV2 and TRBJ1-1 gives the whole variable domain EPEVTQTPSHQVTQMGQEVILRCVPISNHLYFYWYRQILGQKVEFLVSFYNNEISEKSEIFDDQFSVERPDGSNFTLKIRSTKLEDSAMYFCASRALGQRNTEAFFGQGTRLTVV.

V usage is TRBV5-1 and J usage is TRBJ2-5; 11 bases are a match to TRBD1. Germline assignment: CDR1 SGHRS and CDR2 YFSETQ. The CDR3 loop spans 15 amino acids. V lost 5 bases to trimming and J lost 5 bases; unmatched junction nucleotides: 8. The CDR3 is CASRSGTGGRETQYF. The CDR3 DNA is TGCGCCAGCAGATCCGGGACAGGGGGACGGGAGACCCAGTACTTC.

The chain is built from TRBV6-6 and TRBJ2-7; D may be TRBD1 (6 bases). CDR3 size: 16 residues. Looked up from germline, CDR1 is MNHNY and CDR2 is SVGAGI (reference sequence). Trimming removed 0 bases from V and 5 bases from J, with 17 bases in between. The CDR3 sequence is CASSYSMGAGWDEQYF. CDR3 in DNA: TGTGCCAGCAGTTACTCCATGGGGGCCGGGTGGGACGAGCAGTACTTC.

The sample holds a few counts of this clone. The genes are TRBV5-1 and TRBJ2-3; 9 bases agree with TRBD2. Looked up from germline, CDR1 is SGHRS and CDR2 is YFSETQ. Trimming removed 0 bases from V and 5 bases from J; junction bases left unmatched: 7. CDR3 length: 16 amino acids. CDR3 residues: CASSLAEGSGGDTQYF. CDR3 DNA: TGCGCCAGCAGCTTGGCCGAGGGTAGCGGGGGAGATACGCAGTATTTT.

This chain uses TRBV27 with TRBJ2-2, with 11 bases fitting TRBD2. Germline CDR1 is MNHEY and CDR2 is SMNVEV (reference sequence). This CDR3 is 16 amino acids long. V trimming: 6 bases; J trimming: 5 bases; junction bases outside the gene matches: 8. CDR3 sequence (DNA): TGTGCCAGCAGCCGATTAGCGGGAGGGGGTACCGGGGAGCTGTTTTTT. This sequence encodes CASSRLAGGGTGELFF.

This clone was found once. This chain connects TRBV29-1 to TRBJ2-7; 8 bases are a match to TRBD1. V was pared by 5 bases and J by 2 bases, with 5 bases of the junction left unmatched. Germline V gene lookup returns CDR1 SQVTM and CDR2 ANQGSEA. The length of the CDR3 is 13 residues. The CDR3 nucleotides are TGCAGCGTTCTGACAGGGGCTACCTACGAGCAGTACTTC. As protein: CSVLTGATYEQYF.

This chain joins TRBV19 and TRBJ1-2; possible D gene TRBD1, 6 bases. The germline gives CDR1 LNHDA, CDR2 SQIVND (reference sequence). V was shortened by 5 bases and J by 7 bases, with 17 bases between the two germline ends. This CDR3 comprises 14 residues. The CDR3 DNA reads TGTGCCAGTAGTCTTACCACAGGGTTGGTTGGCTACACCTTC. Translated: CASSLTTGLVGYTF.

J is TRBJ2-7 and V is TRBV29-1; 9 bases align to TRBD2. The trim removed 0 bases at V and 5 bases at J, leaving 8 bases unmatched. The CDR3 sequence is 15 residues long. Germline CDR1 SQVTM, CDR2 ANQGSEA. The CDR3 is CSVEDAGGGANEQYF. In DNA, the CDR3 is TGCAGCGTTGAAGATGCGGGGGGGGGCGCGAACGAGCAGTACTTC.

This chain connects TRBV6-4 to TRBJ1-1; D remains unclear. The V end was cut by 6 bases, the J end by 5 bases, with 13 bases between. CDR3 size: 13 residues. Germline V gene data show CDR1 as MRHNA and CDR2 as SNTAGT. CDR3 nucleotides: TGTGCCAGCAGAACAGAGGGTAGGACTGAAGCTTTCTTT. Translation gives CASRTEGRTEAFF.

The chain couples TRBV2 to TRBJ2-5; 8 bases agree with TRBD2. V shed 2 bases and J 2 bases; nucleotides not matched to a gene: 7. There are 16 residues in the CDR3. Per germline, CDR1 SNHLY and CDR2 FYNNEI. The CDR3 sequence is CASSEIYTGGQETQYF. CDR3 in DNA: TGTGCCAGCAGTGAAATTTATACGGGAGGGCAAGAGACCCAGTACTTC.

This clone was recorded only once. The chain combines TRBV27 with TRBJ2-2, with a possible D match to TRBD2 (5 bases). Looked up from germline, CDR1 is MNHEY and CDR2 is SMNVEV (reference sequence). V lost 1 base and J 3 bases, leaving 9 bases between the germline ends. CDR3 length: 15 amino acids. The CDR3 loop reads CASSLWTGYTGELFF. CDR3 in DNA: TGTGCCAGCAGTTTATGGACGGGATACACCGGGGAGCTGTTTTTT.

A remark on this clone: Other DNA sequences in this specimen translate into the identical CDR3. This chain joins TRBV28 and TRBJ2-1; no clear D. This CDR3 has 12 residues. V was shortened by 8 bases and J by 1 base, with 6 bases between the two germline ends. Per germline, CDR1 MDHEN and CDR2 SYDVKM. The CDR3 reads CASGLSYNEQFF. CDR3 coding DNA: TGTGCCAGCGGCCTGTCCTACAATGAGCAGTTCTTC. Variable domain in full (rest from reference TRBV28 and TRBJ2-1): DVKVTQSSRYLVKRTGEKVFLECVQDMDHENMFWYRQDPGLGLRLIYFSYDVKMKEKGDIPEGYSVSREKKERFSLILESASTNQTSMYLCASGLSYNEQFFGPGTRLTVL.

The chain recombines TRBV7-2 with TRBJ2-7, with a weak D call TRBD1 (5 bases). CDR1 is SGHTA and CDR2 is FQGNSA in the germline V gene. Trimming left V 1 base short and J 1 base short, with 14 bases between. CDR3 length: 16 amino acids. Here the CDR3 reads CASSLGSGARSYEQYF. The CDR3 coding sequence is TGTGCCAGCAGCTTAGGTTCTGGGGCGCGGTCCTACGAGCAGTACTTC.

The genes are TRBV11-3 and TRBJ2-7; TRBD1 aligns across 10 bases. Losses at the gene ends were 3 bases for V and 6 bases for J; bases not matched to a gene: 8. The CDR3 extends over 15 amino acids. Germline lookup yields CDR1 SGHNT and CDR2 YENEEA. For the CDR3, the DNA is TGTGCCAGCAGCTTGGGGGGACAGGGGATCGGCGAGCAGTACTTC. Protein sequence: CASSLGGQGIGEQYF.

This clone turned up a few times. The rearrangement uses TRBV28 and TRBJ1-5; 11 bases map to TRBD1. Trimming at V came to 4 bases and at J to 9 bases, leaving 5 bases not matched to a gene. The V gene's germline CDR1 is MDHEN and CDR2 SYDVKM. This CDR3 has 14 residues. CDR3 sequence reads: CASSSGQGGGPQHF. The CDR3 DNA sequence: TGTGCCAGCAGTTCGGGACAGGGGGGAGGGCCCCAGCATTTT.

This clone was observed once. This chain links TRBV6-1 with TRBJ1-4, with TRBD1 matching 8 bases. The trim removed 0 bases at V and 8 bases at J, leaving 8 bases unmatched. Germline assignment: CDR1 MNHNS and CDR2 SASEGT. The CDR3 length is 16 residues. The CDR3, as DNA: TGTGCCAGCAGTGAAGCGATCGGACAGGGCGGGGAAAAACTGTTTTTT. Amino acid sequence: CASSEAIGQGGEKLFF.

The chain is built from TRBV4-1 and TRBJ2-3, with 10 bases matching TRBD2. Unmatched junction bases numbered 7, after V lost 2 bases and J lost 8 bases. Germline CDR1 reads MGHRA; CDR2 reads YSYEKL. The CDR3 extends over 15 amino acids. CDR3 DNA sequence: TGCGCCAGCAGCCAAAGAGCGGGGGGGGACAGTACGCAGTATTTT. Amino acid sequence: CASSQRAGGDSTQYF.

This clone has a single count. The genes are TRBV5-8 and TRBJ2-3, with no clear D. The CDR3 totals 13 residues. Germline CDR1 SGHTS, CDR2 YDEGEE. Trimming cost V 3 bases and J 1 base, with 6 bases left between them. Written as DNA, the CDR3 is TGTGCCAGCAGCTACTACCGCACAGATACGCAGTATTTT. Translation gives CASSYYRTDTQYF.

The V gene is TRBV7-3, the J gene TRBJ2-3; D is unresolved. This CDR3 has 12 amino acids. The V and J ends lost 3 bases and 2 bases respectively, with 3 bases between them. Germline V CDR1 and CDR2: SGHTA, FQGTGA. The CDR3 sequence: CASSFNTDTQYF. The CDR3 DNA follows: TGTGCCAGCAGCTTTAACACAGATACGCAGTATTTT.

CDR3 region: CASSLGQFEAFF. The CDR3 coding sequence is TGTGCCAGCAGTTTAGGGCAGTTTGAAGCTTTCTTT. The chain combines TRBV28 with TRBJ1-1; no definite D call. The CDR3 runs to 12 residues. The V end was cut by 2 bases, the J end by 7 bases, with 8 bases between. CDR1 is MDHEN, CDR2 SYDVKM, per germline.